The 8 T cell receptor beta chains listed next were all sequenced from one sample in a study of a mutant IDH1 vaccine in newly diagnosed glioma. Their antigens are not known. The time point was: week 35, safety follow-up. All doses held 300 ug of mutant IDH1 20-mer peptide, with topical imiquimod. TCRdb's table, derived via immunoSEQ multiplex PCR, lists solely in-frame clones and lacks some. The sample shows approximately 61,000 clones, roughly 79% of them seen only once. This specimen was PBMCs, taken from a glioma patient whose treatment included an IDH1 peptide vaccine. These TCRs come from a man in his forties with glioma.

The chain recombines TRBV19 with TRBJ1-4, with D possibly matching TRBD1 (5 bases). V shed 3 bases and J shed 8 bases, with 19 bases lying between them. Germline CDR1 is LNHDA and CDR2 is SQIVND (reference sequence). CDR3 length equals 16 residues. CDR3 nucleotide sequence: TGTGCCAGTAGTATCTCCTGGGGCAGGGCAGACGAAAAACTGTTTTTT. Protein sequence: CASSISWGRADEKLFF.

This clone was observed a handful of times. V is TRBV14 and J is TRBJ1-6; no reliable D call. V lost 0 bases and J lost 7, with 7 bases in between. Germline CDR1 and CDR2: SGHDN and FVKESK. The CDR3 consists of 14 residues. The CDR3 sequence is CASSQDMRNSPLHF. The CDR3 DNA reads as TGTGCCAGCAGCCAAGATATGAGGAATTCACCCCTCCACTTT. Using reference TRBV14 and TRBJ1-6 for the parts outside the CDR3, the full variable domain is EAGVTQFPSHSVIEKGQTVTLRCDPISGHDNLYWYRRVMGKEIKFLLHFVKESKQDESGMPNNRFLAERTGGTYSTLKVQPAELEDSGVYFCASSQDMRNSPLHFGNGTRLTVT.

This clone has a handful of counts. The chain is built from TRBV28 and TRBJ1-4, with 8 bases fitting TRBD1. CDR3 length equals 13 residues. The germline V gene has CDR1 MDHEN and CDR2 SYDVKM. V gave up 3 bases and J gave up 7 bases; unmatched junction bases: 1. For the CDR3, the DNA is TGTGCCAGCAGTTTGACAGGGGCTGAAAAACTGTTTTTT. Protein: CASSLTGAEKLFF. Using reference TRBV28 and TRBJ1-4 for the parts outside the CDR3, the full variable domain is DVKVTQSSRYLVKRTGEKVFLECVQDMDHENMFWYRQDPGLGLRLIYFSYDVKMKEKGDIPEGYSVSREKKERFSLILESASTNQTSMYLCASSLTGAEKLFFGSGTQLSVL.

This chain connects TRBV9 to TRBJ2-3; possible D gene TRBD2, 6 bases. The CDR3 spans 14 residues. Per the germline V gene, CDR1 is SGDLS and CDR2 is YYNGEE. Trimming took 3 bases from V and 7 from J, leaving 15 bases between them. The CDR3 here is CASSAGLQVNTQYF. CDR3 nucleotide sequence: TGTGCCAGCAGCGCGGGACTTCAGGTGAATACGCAGTATTTT.

The chain carries TRBV4-2 and TRBJ2-5, with 9 bases identical to TRBD1. Germline V gene sequence: CDR1 LGHNA, CDR2 YNFKEQ. Trimming took 4 bases from V and 3 from J; bases not matched to a gene: 6. The CDR3 is made up of 15 amino acids. The CDR3 loop reads CASSRSTGGEETQYF. The CDR3 DNA reads TGTGCCAGCAGCCGGTCGACAGGGGGTGAAGAGACCCAGTACTTC.

In this sample, this clone turned up once. The J gene is TRBJ2-2, the V gene TRBV2; TRBD1 agrees at 7 bases. V lost 5 bases to trimming and J lost 1 base; unmatched junction nucleotides: 1. Germline values: CDR1 SNHLY, CDR2 FYNNEI. The CDR3 is 14 amino acids. The DNA for the CDR3 is TGTGCCAGCAGTCGGGACAGGAACACCGGGGAGCTGTTTTTT. Encoded protein: CASSRDRNTGELFF.

In its sample, this clone was seen once. The rearrangement uses TRBV4-1 and TRBJ2-7; the match to TRBD1 covers 9 bases. With 5 bases clipped from V and 2 bases from J, the junction kept 7 bases outside the gene matches. The CDR3 covers 15 residues. The V gene's germline CDR1 is MGHRA and CDR2 YSYEKL. In DNA form, the CDR3 reads TGCGCCAGCAGCGCACCGGGACAGGGTACCTACGAGCAGTACTTC. Amino acids: CASSAPGQGTYEQYF.

The CDR3 protein is CASSVGVEGAMAGYTF. The CDR3 coding sequence is TGTGCCAGCAGCGTAGGTGTGGAGGGGGCGATGGCTGGCTACACCTTC. The chain uses TRBV9 and TRBJ1-2; TRBD1 aligns across 7 bases. This CDR3 spans 16 amino acids. Germline V gene sequence: CDR1 SGDLS, CDR2 YYNGEE. V was clipped by 0 bases and J by 7 bases; unmatched bases: 12.